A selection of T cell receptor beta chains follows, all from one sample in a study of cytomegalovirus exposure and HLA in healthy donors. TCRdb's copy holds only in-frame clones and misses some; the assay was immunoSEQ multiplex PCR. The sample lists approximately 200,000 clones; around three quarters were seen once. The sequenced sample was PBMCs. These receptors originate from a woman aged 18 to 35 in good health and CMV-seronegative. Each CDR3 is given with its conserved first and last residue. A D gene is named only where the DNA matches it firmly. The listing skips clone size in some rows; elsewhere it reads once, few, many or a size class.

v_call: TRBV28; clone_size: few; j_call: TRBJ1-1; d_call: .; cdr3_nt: TGTGCCAGCAGTCTAACCCCCCTCAGGGCAGAAGCTTTCTTT; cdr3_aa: CASSLTPLRAEAFF
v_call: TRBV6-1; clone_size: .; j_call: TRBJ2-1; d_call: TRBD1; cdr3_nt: TGTGCCAGCGTAACGTGGGACAGGGTTTTGAATGAGCAGTTCTTC; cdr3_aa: CASVTWDRVLNEQFF
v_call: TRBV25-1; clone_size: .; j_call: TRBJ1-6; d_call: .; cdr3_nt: TGTGCCAGCCGAGCGCAGGGGTTCACCCTCCACTTT; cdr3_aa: CASRAQGFTLHF
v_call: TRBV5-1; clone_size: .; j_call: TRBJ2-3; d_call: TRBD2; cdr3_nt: TGCGCCAGCAGCACGGCGGTGGGGGGGGAGCCAGATACGCAGTATTTT; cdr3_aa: CASSTAVGGEPDTQYF
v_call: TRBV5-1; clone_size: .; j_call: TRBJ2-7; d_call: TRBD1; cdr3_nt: TGCGCCAGCAGCTTGGAGGGGACAGGGGTCAACGAGCAGTACTTC; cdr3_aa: CASSLEGTGVNEQYF
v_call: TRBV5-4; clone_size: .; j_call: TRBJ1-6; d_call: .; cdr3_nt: TGTGCCAGCAGCTTGGTCCTGGGACTGAACCATTCACCCCTCCACTTT; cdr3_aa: CASSLVLGLNHSPLHF
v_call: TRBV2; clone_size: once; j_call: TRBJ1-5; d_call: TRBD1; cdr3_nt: TGTGCCAGCGATGATCTGGACAGGGTATCTCACAGCAATCAGCCCCAGCATTTT; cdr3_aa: CASDDLDRVSHSNQPQHF
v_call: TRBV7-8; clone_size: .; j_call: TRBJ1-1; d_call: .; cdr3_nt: TGTGCCAGCAGCTTAGGTCAGGGCTGGGGCACTGAAGCTTTCTTT; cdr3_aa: CASSLGQGWGTEAFF
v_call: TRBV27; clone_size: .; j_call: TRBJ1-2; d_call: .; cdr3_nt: TGTGCCAGCAGTCCTCGGGCCGGGGGGTATGGCTACACCTTC; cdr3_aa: CASSPRAGGYGYTF
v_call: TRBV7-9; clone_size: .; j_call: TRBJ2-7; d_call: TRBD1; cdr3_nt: TGTGCCAGCAGCCCCCGGACAGGGGCACCCGAGCAGTACTTC; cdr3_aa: CASSPRTGAPEQYF
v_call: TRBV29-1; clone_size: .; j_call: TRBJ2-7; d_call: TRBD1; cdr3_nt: TGCAGCTCTCCGGACAGGGCCTACGAGCAGTACTTC; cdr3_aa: CSSPDRAYEQYF
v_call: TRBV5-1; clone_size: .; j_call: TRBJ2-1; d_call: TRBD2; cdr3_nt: TGCGCCAGCAGCGGAGGGACTAGCGGGGGCCGGGGTAATGAGCAGTTCTTC; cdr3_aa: CASSGGTSGGRGNEQFF
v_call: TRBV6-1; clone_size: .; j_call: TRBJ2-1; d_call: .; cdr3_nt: TGTGCCAGCAGTGAAGCCACACCTCAGACAGTGTATGGGAATGAGCAGTTCTTC; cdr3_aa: CASSEATPQTVYGNEQFF
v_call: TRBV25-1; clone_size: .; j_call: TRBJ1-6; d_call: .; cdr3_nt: TGTGCCAGCTCCAGAAGCTATAATTCACCCCTCCACTTT; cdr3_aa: CASSRSYNSPLHF
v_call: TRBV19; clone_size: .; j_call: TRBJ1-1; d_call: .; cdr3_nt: TGTGCCAGCCGACAGAGGAACACTGAAGCTTTCTTT; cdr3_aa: CASRQRNTEAFF
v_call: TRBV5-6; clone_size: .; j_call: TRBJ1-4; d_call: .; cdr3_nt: TGTGCCAGCAGCTTGAAAGCTCCTAATGAAAAACTGTTTTTT; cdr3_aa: CASSLKAPNEKLFF
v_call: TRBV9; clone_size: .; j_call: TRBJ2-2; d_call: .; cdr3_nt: TGTGCCAGCAGCGTAGGCAGCGGCACCGGGGAGCTGTTTTTT; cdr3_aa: CASSVGSGTGELFF
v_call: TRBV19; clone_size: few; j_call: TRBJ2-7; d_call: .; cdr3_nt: TGTGCCAGTAGTTTCCCTAGCAACGGGATCTACGAGCAGTACTTC; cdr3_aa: CASSFPSNGIYEQYF
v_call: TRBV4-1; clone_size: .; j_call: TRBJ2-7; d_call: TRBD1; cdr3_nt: TGCGCCAGCAGCCAAGATTTGAAGGGGGCGACCTACGAGCAGTACTTC; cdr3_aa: CASSQDLKGATYEQYF
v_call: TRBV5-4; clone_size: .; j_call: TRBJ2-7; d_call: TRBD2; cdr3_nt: TGTGCCAGCAGCTCCGGACTAGTCTACGAGCAGTACTTC; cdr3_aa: CASSSGLVYEQYF
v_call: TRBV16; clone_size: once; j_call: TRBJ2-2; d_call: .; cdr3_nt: TGTGCCAGCAGCCAATCCTCCGGGGGAACCGGGGAGCTGTTTTTT; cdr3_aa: CASSQSSGGTGELFF
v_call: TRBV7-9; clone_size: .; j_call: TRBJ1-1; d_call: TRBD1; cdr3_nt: TGTGCCAGCAGAGCCAGGGACAGTGAGAACACTGAAGCTTTCTTT; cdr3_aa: CASRARDSENTEAFF
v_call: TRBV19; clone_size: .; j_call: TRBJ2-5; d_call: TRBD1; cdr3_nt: TGTGCCAGTAGTATTTGGGGACAGATACAAGAGACCCAGTACTTC; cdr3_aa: CASSIWGQIQETQYF
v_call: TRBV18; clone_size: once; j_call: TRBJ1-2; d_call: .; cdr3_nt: TGTGCCAGCTCACCGGACAGCTCTAACTATGGCTACACCTTC; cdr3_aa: CASSPDSSNYGYTF
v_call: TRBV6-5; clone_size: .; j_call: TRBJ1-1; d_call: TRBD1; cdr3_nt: TGTGCCAGCAGTTCCGACAGGGGAACTGAAGCTTTCTTT; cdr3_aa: CASSSDRGTEAFF
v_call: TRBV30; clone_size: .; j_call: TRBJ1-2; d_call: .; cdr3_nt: TGTGCCTACGAGCCACAAACGGGCTATGGCTACACCTTC; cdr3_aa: CAYEPQTGYGYTF
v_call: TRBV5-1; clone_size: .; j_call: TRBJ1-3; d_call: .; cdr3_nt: TGCGCCAGCAGCTTGGCAGGGCTTGACTCTGGAAACACCATATATTTT; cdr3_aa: CASSLAGLDSGNTIYF
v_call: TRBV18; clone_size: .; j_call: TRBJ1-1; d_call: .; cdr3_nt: TGTGCCAGCTCGCCAGAGACAGAACTCGTCACTGAAGCTTTCTTT; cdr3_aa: CASSPETELVTEAFF
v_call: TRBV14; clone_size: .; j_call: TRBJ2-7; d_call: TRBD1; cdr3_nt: TGTGCCAGCAGCCAGCACCGGGACAGGCCTTACGAGCAGTACTTC; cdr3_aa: CASSQHRDRPYEQYF
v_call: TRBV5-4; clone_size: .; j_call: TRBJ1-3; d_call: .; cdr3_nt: TGTGCCAGCAGCTCAACGGACAGCGTCTCCACCATATATTTT; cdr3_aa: CASSSTDSVSTIYF
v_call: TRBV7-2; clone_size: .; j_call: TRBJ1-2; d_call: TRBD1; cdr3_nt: TGTGCCAGCAGCTCCGGGACAGGGTGGGTCTATGGCTACACCTTC; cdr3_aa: CASSSGTGWVYGYTF
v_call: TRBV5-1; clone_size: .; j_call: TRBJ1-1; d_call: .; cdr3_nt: TGCGCCAGCAGCCGTTCGGACAGCCCGAACACTGAAGCTTTCTTT; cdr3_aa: CASSRSDSPNTEAFF
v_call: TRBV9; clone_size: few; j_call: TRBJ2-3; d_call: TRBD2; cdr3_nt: TGTGCCAGCAGCGAAAGCGGGGGGCTTAGCACAGATACGCAGTATTTT; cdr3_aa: CASSESGGLSTDTQYF
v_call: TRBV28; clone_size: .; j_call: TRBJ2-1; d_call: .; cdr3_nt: TGTGCCAGCGGGGGGAATGAGCAGTTCTTC; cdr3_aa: CASGGNEQFF
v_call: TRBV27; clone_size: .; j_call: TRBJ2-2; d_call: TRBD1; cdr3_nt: TGTGCCAGCAGTCCGATATCGGGACAGGGAGGGTATTACACCGGGGAGCTGTTTTTT; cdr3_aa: CASSPISGQGGYYTGELFF
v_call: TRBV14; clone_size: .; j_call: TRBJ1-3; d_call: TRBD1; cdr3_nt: TGTGCCAGCAGCCATTTAACAGGGGCAAGCTCTGGAAACACCATATATTTT; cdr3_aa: CASSHLTGASSGNTIYF
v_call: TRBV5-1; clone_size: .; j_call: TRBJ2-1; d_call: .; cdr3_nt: TGCGCCAGCAGCTTGGGCAGGGACAATGAGCAGTTCTTC; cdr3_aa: CASSLGRDNEQFF
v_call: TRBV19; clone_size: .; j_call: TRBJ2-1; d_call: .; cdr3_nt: TGTGCCAGTAGTATACTCGACAATGAGCAGTTCTTC; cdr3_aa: CASSILDNEQFF
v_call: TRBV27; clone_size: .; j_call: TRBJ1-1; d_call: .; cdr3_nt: TGTGCCAGCAGTCTCTCAGGGGTCACTGAAGCTTTCTTT; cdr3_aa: CASSLSGVTEAFF
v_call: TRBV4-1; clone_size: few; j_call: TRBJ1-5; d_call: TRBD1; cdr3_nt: TGCGCCAGCAGCCGACAGGGGAGCAATCAGCCCCAGCATTTT; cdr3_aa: CASSRQGSNQPQHF
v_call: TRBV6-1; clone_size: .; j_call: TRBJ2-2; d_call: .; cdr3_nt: TGTGCCAGCAGTGAAAGAGGGGGGGTAGGCACCGGGGAGCTGTTTTTT; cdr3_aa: CASSERGGVGTGELFF
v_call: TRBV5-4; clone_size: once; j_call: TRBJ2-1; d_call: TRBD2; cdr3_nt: TGTGCCAGCACCACGAGCGGGAATGAATACAATGAGCAGTTCTTC; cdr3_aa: CASTTSGNEYNEQFF
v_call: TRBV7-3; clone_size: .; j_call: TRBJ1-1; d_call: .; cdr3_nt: TGTGCCAGCAGCTCCCTCACCGGTGGGGGGATGGTCACTGAAGCTTTCTTT; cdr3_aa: CASSSLTGGGMVTEAFF
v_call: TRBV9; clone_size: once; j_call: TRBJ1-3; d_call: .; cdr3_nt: TGTGCCAGCAGCGTAGACCCTACAGGGAGCTCTGGAAACACCATATATTTT; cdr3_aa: CASSVDPTGSSGNTIYF
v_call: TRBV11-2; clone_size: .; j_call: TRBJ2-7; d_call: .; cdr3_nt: TGTGCCAGCAGCTTAGATAATGGCGGAACCGGGGATGAGCAGTACTTC; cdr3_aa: CASSLDNGGTGDEQYF